Sequencing of this T cell receptor beta chain was carried out in a study of T cells in localized non-small cell lung cancer. This CDR3 region has 13 residues. V was trimmed by 5 bases and J by 8 bases, leaving 15 bases between them. Germline assignment: CDR1 MGHDK and CDR2 SYGVNS. Only in-frame clones appear in the TCRdb table, and some are missing; sequencing was by immunoSEQ multiplex PCR. The sample holds tens of thousands of clones, around 83% seen once. Sequences were derived from peripheral blood, sampled before any cancer treatment. The sequence was collected from a woman between 35 and 70 years old with stage I lung adenocarcinoma. This rearrangement joins TRBV25-1 to TRBJ1-2; D remains ambiguous. The CDR3 loop reads CASSRAGRVGYTF. CDR3 bases: TGTGCCAGCAGTCGGGCAGGCCGCGTGGGCTACACCTTC.